The 26 T cell receptor beta chains given below trace back to one sample, sequenced in a study of T cell responses to AZD1222 COVID-19 vaccine. TCRdb's copy holds only in-frame clones and misses some; the assay was immunoSEQ multiplex PCR. The sample has about 190,000 clones, approximately 91% seen once; the top ten hold 0.99%. Sequenced here: peripheral blood, sampled on day 0 of AZD1222 vaccination. The receptors come from an adult in good health.

The V and J genes are TRBV7-8 and TRBJ1-6, with a tentative D call TRBD1 (6 bases). With 0 bases removed from V and 7 bases from J, the gap between germline ends came to 10 bases. From germline, CDR1 is SGHVS and CDR2 FQNEAQ. The CDR3 sequence is 15 residues long. CDR3 sequence: CASSLAGGLNSPLHF. The CDR3 DNA reads TGTGCCAGCAGCTTAGCAGGGGGATTAAATTCACCCCTCCACTTT. Using reference TRBV7-8 and TRBJ1-6 for the parts outside the CDR3, the full variable domain is GAGVSQSPRYKVAKRGQDVALRCDPISGHVSLFWYQQALGQGPEFLTYFQNEAQLDKSGLPSDRFFAERPEGSVSTLKIQRTQQEDSAVYLCASSLAGGLNSPLHFGNGTRLTVT.

This clone was observed a few times. The genes are TRBV19 and TRBJ2-1, with D perhaps TRBD2 (6 bases). CDR1 is LNHDA, CDR2 SQIVND, per germline (reference sequence). Trimming stripped 9 bases from V and 9 bases from J, with 21 bases between. The CDR3 totals 14 residues. As DNA, the CDR3 is TGTGCCAGCCACGGTGGGGCCCGGCGGGGTGAGCAGTTCTTC. As protein: CASHGGARRGEQFF.

The chain links TRBV21-1 to TRBJ2-5; the table names TRBD2, a call not compared with the DNA. TRBV21-1 is classified as a pseudogene. The CDR3 runs to 21 residues. CDR3 in amino acids: CASPKGRGPRTAGGELETQYF. DNA of the CDR3: TGTGCCAGCCCTAAAGGCAGGGGCCCCCGCACAGCGGGAGGGGAGCTGGAGACCCAGTACTTC.

The V and J genes are TRBV7-2 and TRBJ2-5; TRBD2 aligns across 7 bases. There are 16 residues in the CDR3. Germline CDR1 SGHTA, CDR2 FQGNSA. The trim removed 5 bases at V and 5 bases at J, leaving 14 bases unmatched. This CDR3 reads CASSPERGRARETQYF. The CDR3 region has the DNA TGTGCCAGCAGCCCAGAGAGAGGGAGGGCCAGGGAGACCCAGTACTTC. Filled out from reference TRBV7-2 and TRBJ2-5, the complete variable domain reads GAGVSQSPSNKVTEKGKDVELRCDPISGHTALYWYRQSLGQGLEFLIYFQGNSAPDKSGLPSDRFSAERTGGSVSTLTIQRTQQEDSAVYLCASSPERGRARETQYFGPGTRLLVL.

The V call is TRBV6-5, the J call TRBJ1-2, with 7 bases aligning to TRBD1. This CDR3 is 15 amino acids long. Germline V lookup: CDR1 MNHEY, CDR2 SVGAGI. V dropped 5 bases and J dropped 4; count of bases not matched to a gene: 10. The CDR3 sequence is CASSLSTGAGYGYTF. The CDR3 nucleotides are TGTGCCAGCAGTCTATCAACAGGGGCGGGCTATGGCTACACCTTC.

The gene calls are TRBV5-1 and TRBJ1-3; D call uncertain. The germline CDR1 and CDR2 sequences are SGHRS and YFSETQ. Trimming left V 0 bases short and J 2 bases short, with 12 bases between. The CDR3 runs to 16 residues. The CDR3 nucleotides read TGCGCCAGCAGCTTGGGAATCCCGGGCCCTGGAAACACCATATATTTT. Encoded protein: CASSLGIPGPGNTIYF.

This chain links TRBV14 with TRBJ2-7; weak D call: TRBD2 (6 bases). CDR1 and CDR2 (germline): SGHDN, FVKESK. The CDR3 extends over 14 amino acids. Trimming stripped 1 base from V and 3 bases from J, with 10 bases between. The CDR3 sequence: CASSQGTGVYEQYF. The CDR3 nucleotides read TGTGCCAGCAGCCAAGGGACGGGGGTCTACGAGCAGTACTTC.

The V gene is TRBV28, the J gene TRBJ2-7; 7 bases map to TRBD2. V dropped 4 bases and J dropped 1; count of bases not matched to a gene: 7. The germline gives CDR1 MDHEN, CDR2 SYDVKM. The CDR3 length is 15 residues. The CDR3 is CASSSAGTNSYEQYF. The CDR3 DNA follows: TGTGCCAGCAGTTCCGCCGGGACTAATTCCTACGAGCAGTACTTC.

The CDR3 coding sequence is TGTGCCACCAGCAGAGGAATCGTGGGTAGTAGGTACACTGAAGCTTTCTTT. Translated: CATSRGIVGSRYTEAFF. The V gene is TRBV15, the J gene TRBJ1-1; no reliable D call. CDR1 and CDR2 from the germline V gene are LNHNV and YYDKDF (reference sequence). CDR3 length: 17 residues. Trimming pared 1 base from V and 3 bases from J, leaving 18 bases between.

The chain has TRBV18 and TRBJ2-7; 7 bases agree with TRBD2. The CDR3 length is 13 residues. CDR1 and CDR2 (germline): KGHSH, LQKENI. J gave up 0 bases and V 6 bases, and 2 bases lay outside the gene matches. The CDR3 spells CASSSGGSYEQYF. The CDR3 region has the DNA TGTGCCAGCTCCTCGGGGGGCTCCTACGAGCAGTACTTC.

This chain's CDR3 is CASSQEIDTGQSYEQYF. DNA of the CDR3: TGCGCCAGCAGCCAAGAGATAGATACGGGACAGTCCTACGAGCAGTACTTC. The rearrangement joins TRBV4-1 to TRBJ2-7, with 7 bases aligning to TRBD1. The CDR3 has 17 amino acids. V lost 0 bases to trimming and J lost 1 base; unmatched junction nucleotides: 9. Germline loops: CDR1 MGHRA, CDR2 YSYEKL.

The chain uses TRBV27 and TRBJ2-2; 12 bases map to TRBD2. The CDR3 is 19 amino acids. V shed 3 bases and J 3 bases; nucleotides not matched to a gene: 11. CDR1 is MNHEY, CDR2 SMNVEV, per germline (reference sequence). CDR3 amino acids: CASSFLYGLAGRDTGELFF. DNA of the CDR3: TGTGCCAGCAGTTTCCTCTACGGACTAGCGGGAAGGGACACCGGGGAGCTGTTTTTT.

Of note for this clone: At one boundary the junction diverges from the germline segment, which might be a read error. V usage is TRBV7-7 and J usage is TRBJ2-3; 9 bases are shared with TRBD2. The length of the CDR3 is 16 residues. CDR1 and CDR2 (germline): SSHAT, FNYEAQ (reference sequence). The CDR3 coding sequence is TGTGCTAGCAGCCCGGGTAGCGGGGGTGTCGGGGATACGCAGTATTTT. Amino acids: CASSPGSGGVGDTQYF.

The rearrangement uses TRBV7-9 and TRBJ2-5; tentative D call: TRBD2 (6 bases). Between the trimmed V and J ends, which lost 5 bases and 4 bases, there was a span of 14 bases. Germline V CDR1 and CDR2: SEHNR, FQNEAQ (reference sequence). The CDR3 is 14 residues long. CDR3: CASSLAEGGETQYF. CDR3 DNA sequence: TGTGCCAGCAGCCTTGCGGAGGGAGGAGAGACCCAGTACTTC.

This chain joins TRBV7-2 and TRBJ2-1; D is possibly TRBD2 (6 bases). The CDR3 length is 15 residues. Deletions cut 1 base from V and 6 bases from J, with 13 bases between. Germline CDR1 is SGHTA and CDR2 is FQGNSA. CDR3: CASSLEWGVGNEQFF. The CDR3 DNA is TGTGCCAGCAGCTTAGAGTGGGGGGTTGGCAATGAGCAGTTCTTC.

The gene calls are TRBV6-5 and TRBJ1-3; D gene ambiguous. V lost 6 bases and J lost 2, with 14 bases in between. This CDR3 comprises 15 residues. CDR1 is MNHEY and CDR2 is SVGAGI in the germline V gene. As DNA, the CDR3 is TGTGCCAGCAGCCGGCAGCTTCAGGCTGGAAACACCATATATTTT. Its translation is CASSRQLQAGNTIYF.

This chain uses TRBV5-1 with TRBJ2-2; D perhaps matches TRBD1 (6 bases). Trimming took 4 bases from V and 1 from J, leaving 8 bases between them. The germline V gene encodes CDR1 SGHRS and CDR2 YFSETQ. The CDR3 is 14 residues long. The CDR3 DNA reads as TGCGCCAGCAGCCCGACAGGGAACACCGGGGAGCTGTTTTTT. Translating it yields CASSPTGNTGELFF.

On this clone itself: The junction and the germline gene differ at one end; a read error may be behind it. The V call is TRBV12-3 or TRBV12-4, the J call TRBJ2-5, with D tentatively TRBD1 (6 bases). This CDR3 is built from 11 residues. The CDR3 bases are TGTGCCAGCAGCCGCGGGTCTAAGGGGGACTTC. As protein: CASSRGSKGDF.

The chain has TRBV3-1 (or the pseudogene TRBV3-2) and TRBJ2-7; possible D gene TRBD1, 6 bases. CDR3 length equals 13 residues. The germline V and J ends were trimmed by 1 base and 3 bases, with 7 bases remaining between them. In germline, CDR1 is LGHDT, CDR2 YNNKEL (reference sequence). This CDR3 reads CASSQARGYEQYF. Here the CDR3 DNA reads TGTGCCAGCAGCCAAGCCAGGGGCTACGAGCAGTACTTC.

This clone was seen only once. This chain's CDR3 is CASSRASGTEQFYEQYF. The DNA of the CDR3 is TGTGCCAGCAGCCGGGCTAGCGGGACAGAGCAATTCTACGAGCAGTACTTC. The chain combines TRBV4-2 with TRBJ2-7; TRBD2 matches at 9 bases. Germline V lookup: CDR1 LGHNA, CDR2 YNFKEQ. V shed 4 bases and J 3 bases; nucleotides not matched to a gene: 13. The CDR3 totals 17 residues.

The chain combines TRBV7-9 with TRBJ2-1; 10 bases line up with TRBD1. The CDR3 is 17 residues long. Germline CDR1 SEHNR, CDR2 FQNEAQ (reference sequence). V lost 5 bases, J lost 5 bases, and 12 bases stayed unmatched. The CDR3 bases are TGTGCCAGCAGCCGCGGGACAGGGGCCTCCCTGGACAATGAGCAGTTCTTC. This codes for CASSRGTGASLDNEQFF.

This rearrangement joins TRBV25-1 to TRBJ1-4; D remains unclear. The germline V gene encodes CDR1 MGHDK and CDR2 SYGVNS. Trimming cost V 5 bases and J 8 bases, with 27 bases left between them. The CDR3 loop spans 18 amino acids. CDR3 sequence reads: CASSSPLLTTPIGEKLFF. The CDR3 DNA sequence: TGTGCCAGCAGTTCTCCTCTTCTAACGACGCCCATAGGGGAAAAACTGTTTTTT. Supplemented by reference TRBV25-1 and TRBJ1-4, the full variable domain reads EADIYQTPRYLVIGTGKKITLECSQTMGHDKMYWYQQDPGMELHLIHYSYGVNSTEKGDLSSESTVSRIRTEHFPLTLESARPSHTSQYLCASSSPLLTTPIGEKLFFGSGTQLSVL.

The chain joins TRBV7-2 to TRBJ2-7, with D possibly being TRBD2 (6 bases). V was shortened by 1 base and J by 3 bases, with 13 bases between the two germline ends. The CDR3 is made up of 15 amino acids. CDR1 and CDR2 (germline): SGHTA, FQGNSA. The CDR3 loop reads CASSLGAGSFYEQYF. The CDR3 bases are TGTGCCAGCAGCTTAGGCGCGGGGAGTTTCTACGAGCAGTACTTC.

This rearrangement joins TRBV19 to TRBJ2-2; no definite D call. V dropped 3 bases and J dropped 5 bases, with 19 bases sitting between them. CDR1 is LNHDA and CDR2 is SQIVND in the germline V gene (reference sequence). CDR3 length: 17 residues. The CDR3 sequence is CASSIGLVGSLTGELFF. CDR3 in DNA: TGTGCCAGTAGTATCGGCCTAGTTGGAAGTCTTACCGGGGAGCTGTTTTTT. Full variable domain (rest looked up from reference TRBV19 and TRBJ2-2): DGGITQSPKYLFRKEGQNVTLSCEQNLNHDAMYWYRQDPGQGLRLIYYSQIVNDFQKGDIAEGYSVSREKKESFPLTVTSAQKNPTAFYLCASSIGLVGSLTGELFFGEGSRLTVL.

This clone appeared once. The V gene is TRBV6-6, the J gene TRBJ2-1; D is undetermined. This CDR3 is 17 amino acids long. Trimming shortened V by 5 bases and J by 0 bases, and 17 bases separated the two germline ends. Germline loops: CDR1 MNHNY, CDR2 SVGAGI (reference sequence). This CDR3 is CASSPDRFPSSYNEQFF. CDR3 nucleotide sequence: TGTGCCAGCAGTCCGGACCGCTTCCCAAGCTCCTACAATGAGCAGTTCTTC.

This clone was observed once. The chain employs TRBV19 and TRBJ2-2; 10 nucleotides agree with TRBD2. V was clipped by 3 bases and J by 4 bases; unmatched bases: 2. The germline CDR1 and CDR2 sequences are LNHDA and SQIVND (reference sequence). The CDR3 spans 15 residues. CDR3 loop: CASSMLAGVTGELFF. Here the CDR3 DNA reads TGTGCCAGTAGTATGCTAGCGGGAGTCACCGGGGAGCTGTTTTTT.